The rows below give T cell receptor beta chains drawn from one sample of a study of response to subunit inactivated influenza vaccine. TCRdb re-called the RT-PCR reads with MiXCR, one entry per CDR3 protein. The table lists about 650,000 distinct CDR3 sequences, 15% to 19% of them singletons, with 9.5% to 13% in the top ten. Sample: PBMCs from blood, taken about 12 days after vaccination. The receptors come from a man over 45 who received an inactivated influenza vaccine. Each CDR3 is given with its conserved first and last residue. The D gene is left open where the match is weak. Expanded clones are given a class, and other clones once, few, many or no size at all.

J gene: TRBJ2-1; D gene: NA; clone size: many; V gene: TRBV20-1; CDR3 length: 14; CDR3 protein: CSARVRGKYNEQFF; CDR3 DNA: TGCAGTGCTAGAGTAAGGGGCAAGTACAATGAGCAGTTCTTC
J gene: TRBJ2-1; D gene: TRBD2; clone size: NA; V gene: TRBV28; CDR3 length: 14; CDR3 protein: CASSFFSGGAEQFF; CDR3 DNA: TGTGCCAGCAGTTTTTTTAGCGGGGGGGCCGAGCAGTTCTTC
J gene: TRBJ2-1; D gene: TRBD1; clone size: few; V gene: TRBV4-2; CDR3 length: 15; CDR3 protein: CASSQETGTGGEQFF; CDR3 DNA: TGTGCCAGCAGCCAAGAGACCGGGACAGGGGGTGAGCAGTTCTTC
J gene: TRBJ2-5; D gene: NA; clone size: few; V gene: TRBV20-1; CDR3 length: 13; CDR3 protein: CSAIPGLQETQYF; CDR3 DNA: TGCAGTGCTATTCCGGGACTCCAAGAGACCCAGTACTTC
J gene: TRBJ2-2; D gene: TRBD1; clone size: few; V gene: TRBV6-5; CDR3 length: 15; CDR3 protein: CASSYGTGVGGELFF; CDR3 DNA: TGTGCCAGCAGTTACGGGACAGGGGTTGGCGGGGAGCTGTTTTTT
J gene: TRBJ1-5; D gene: NA; clone size: NA; V gene: TRBV15; CDR3 length: 14; CDR3 protein: CATSREHRYQPQHF; CDR3 DNA: TGTGCCACCAGCAGAGAACACCGCTATCAGCCCCAGCATTTT
J gene: TRBJ2-1; D gene: TRBD2; clone size: few; V gene: TRBV9; CDR3 length: 17; CDR3 protein: CASSVAGAGGSYNEQFF; CDR3 DNA: TGTGCCAGCAGCGTAGCGGGAGCGGGAGGATCCTACAATGAGCAGTTCTTC
J gene: TRBJ2-5; D gene: NA; clone size: few; V gene: TRBV4-1; CDR3 length: 15; CDR3 protein: CASSQVALLGETQYF; CDR3 DNA: TGCGCCAGCAGCCAAGTTGCGCTTCTAGGGGAGACCCAGTACTTC
J gene: TRBJ2-1; D gene: NA; clone size: NA; V gene: TRBV3-1; CDR3 length: 13; CDR3 protein: CASSQAPGLTPFF; CDR3 DNA: TGTGCCAGCAGCCAAGCCCCTGGATTAACCCCGTTCTTC
J gene: TRBJ2-2; D gene: TRBD1; clone size: NA; V gene: TRBV7-7; CDR3 length: 15; CDR3 protein: CASSPGTGITGELFF; CDR3 DNA: TGTGCCAGCAGCCCCGGGACAGGGATCACCGGGGAGCTGTTTTTT
J gene: TRBJ2-7; D gene: NA; clone size: NA; V gene: TRBV5-5; CDR3 length: 12; CDR3 protein: CASSYALAEQYF; CDR3 DNA: TGTGCCAGCAGCTATGCCCTCGCCGAGCAGTACTTC
J gene: TRBJ2-1; D gene: TRBD2; clone size: few; V gene: TRBV20-1; CDR3 length: 16; CDR3 protein: CSARSYLTSGRNEQFF; CDR3 DNA: TGCAGTGCTAGATCATACCTGACTAGCGGGAGGAATGAGCAGTTCTTC
J gene: TRBJ2-1; D gene: TRBD2; clone size: NA; V gene: TRBV20-1; CDR3 length: 14; CDR3 protein: CSAREGGSYNEQFF; CDR3 DNA: TGCAGTGCTAGAGAGGGCGGGAGTTACAATGAGCAGTTCTTC
J gene: TRBJ2-7; D gene: NA; clone size: NA; V gene: TRBV28; CDR3 length: 15; CDR3 protein: CASSLAAGSFYEQYF; CDR3 DNA: TGTGCCAGCAGTTTAGCGGCTGGGTCTTTCTACGAGCAGTACTTC
J gene: TRBJ2-5; D gene: NA; clone size: NA; V gene: TRBV20-1; CDR3 length: 12; CDR3 protein: CSASGPAETQYF; CDR3 DNA: TGCAGTGCTAGCGGTCCAGCCGAGACCCAGTACTTC
J gene: TRBJ2-2; D gene: NA; clone size: many; V gene: TRBV29-1; CDR3 length: 15; CDR3 protein: CSVEGHHTNTGELFF; CDR3 DNA: TGCAGCGTTGAGGGCCACCATACTAACACCGGGGAGCTGTTTTTT